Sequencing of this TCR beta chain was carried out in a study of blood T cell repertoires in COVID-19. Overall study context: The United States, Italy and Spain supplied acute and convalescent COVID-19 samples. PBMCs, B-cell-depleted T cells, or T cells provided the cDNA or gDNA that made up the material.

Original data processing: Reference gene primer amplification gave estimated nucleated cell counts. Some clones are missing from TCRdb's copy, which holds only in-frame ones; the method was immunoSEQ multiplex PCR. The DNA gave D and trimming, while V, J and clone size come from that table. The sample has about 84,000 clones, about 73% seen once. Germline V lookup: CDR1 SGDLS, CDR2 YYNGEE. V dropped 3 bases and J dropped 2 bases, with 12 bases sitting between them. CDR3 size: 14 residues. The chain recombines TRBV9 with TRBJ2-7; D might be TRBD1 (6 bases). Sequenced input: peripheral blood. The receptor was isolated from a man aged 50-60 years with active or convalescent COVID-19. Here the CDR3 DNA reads TGTGCCAGCAGCGCGGGACACGGTCCCTACGAGCAGTACTTC. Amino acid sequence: CASSAGHGPYEQYF.